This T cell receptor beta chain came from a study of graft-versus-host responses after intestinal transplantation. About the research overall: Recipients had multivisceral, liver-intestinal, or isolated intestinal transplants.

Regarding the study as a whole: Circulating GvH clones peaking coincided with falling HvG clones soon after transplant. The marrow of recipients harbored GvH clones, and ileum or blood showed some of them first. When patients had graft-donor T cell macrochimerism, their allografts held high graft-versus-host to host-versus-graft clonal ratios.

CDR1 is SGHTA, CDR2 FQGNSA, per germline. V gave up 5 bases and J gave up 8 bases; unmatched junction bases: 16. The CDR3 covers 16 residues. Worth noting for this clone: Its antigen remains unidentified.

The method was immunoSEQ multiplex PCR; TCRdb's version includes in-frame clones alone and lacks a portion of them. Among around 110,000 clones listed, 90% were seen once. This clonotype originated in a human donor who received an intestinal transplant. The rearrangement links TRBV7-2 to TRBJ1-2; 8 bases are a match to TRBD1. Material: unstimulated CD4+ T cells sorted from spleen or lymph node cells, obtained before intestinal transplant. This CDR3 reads CASSPGGAGQVSGYTF. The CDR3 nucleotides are TGTGCCAGCAGCCCCGGCGGGGCGGGACAGGTTTCCGGCTACACCTTC.